The present T cell receptor beta chain was sequenced within a study of blood T cell repertoires in COVID-19. Germline CDR1 reads SGHTA; CDR2 reads FQGNSA. The CDR3 totals 13 residues. Trimming took 5 bases from V and 4 from J, leaving 11 bases between them. Libraries were prepared by immunoSEQ multiplex PCR; TCRdb keeps only in-frame clonotypes and omits some of them. The sample has 250,000 to 350,000 clones; approximately 85% are singletons. The sequence came from a human donor with COVID-19, enrolled during active disease. The donor label of this sample is uncertain. The gene calls are TRBV7-2 and TRBJ2-5; maybe TRBD2 (5 bases). The sample comprised peripheral blood. CDR3 sequence reads: CASSGESGETQYF. The CDR3 DNA reads TGTGCCAGCAGCGGAGAAAGCGGAGAGACCCAGTACTTC.